This TCR beta chain was retrieved from a study of blood T cell repertoires in COVID-19. Study overall: Samples of COVID-19 (acute and convalescent) were obtained from the United States, Italy and Spain.

The CDR3 is made up of 13 amino acids. With 4 bases removed from V and 8 bases from J, the gap between germline ends came to 9 bases. Per germline, CDR1 MNHEY and CDR2 SVGEGT. Per the authors' pipeline: Amplifying reference gene primers gave estimates of nucleated cell counts. Some clones are missing from TCRdb's copy, which holds only in-frame ones; the method was immunoSEQ multiplex PCR. V, J and clone size derive from that table, while D and trimming were established from the DNA sequence. Among a few hundred thousand clones listed, around nine tenths were seen once. Sequencing was performed on peripheral blood. The clonotype was recovered from a man between 60 and 70 years old with acute or convalescent COVID-19. The chain carries TRBV6-2 or TRBV6-3 and TRBJ1-6; D might be TRBD1 (6 bases). CDR3 coding DNA: TGTGCCAGCAGTTGGACAGAAGATTCACCCCTCCACTTT. Amino acid sequence: CASSWTEDSPLHF.